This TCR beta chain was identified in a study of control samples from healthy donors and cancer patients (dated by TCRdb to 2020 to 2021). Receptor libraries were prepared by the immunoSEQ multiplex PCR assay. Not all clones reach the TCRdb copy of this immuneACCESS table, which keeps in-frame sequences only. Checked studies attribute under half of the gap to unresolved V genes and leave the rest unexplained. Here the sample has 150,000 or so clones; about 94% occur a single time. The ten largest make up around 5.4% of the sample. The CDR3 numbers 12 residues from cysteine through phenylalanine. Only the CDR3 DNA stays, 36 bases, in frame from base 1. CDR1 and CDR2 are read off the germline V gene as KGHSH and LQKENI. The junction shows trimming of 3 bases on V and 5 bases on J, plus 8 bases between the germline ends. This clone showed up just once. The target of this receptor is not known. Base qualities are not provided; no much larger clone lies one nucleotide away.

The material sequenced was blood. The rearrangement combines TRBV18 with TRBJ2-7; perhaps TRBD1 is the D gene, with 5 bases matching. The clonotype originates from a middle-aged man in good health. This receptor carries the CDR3 CASSPSGNEQYF. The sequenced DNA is TGTGCCAGCTCACCCTCAGGGAACGAGCAGTACTTC.